Listed below are T cell receptor beta chains from one sample, sequenced in a study of T-cell memory formation after mild COVID-19. TCRdb passed the 5' RACE reads through MiXCR, listing each CDR3 protein once. The sample carries about 500,000 distinct CDR3 sequences, around 21% recorded once. Input material: PBMCs or a T cell subset sorted from them (not recorded which). The receptors here all came from an adult woman who had mild COVID-19 (a few samples of this study predate the infection). Cell type and time point are not known. CDR3s include the opening cysteine and the closing phenylalanine or tryptophan. Fields, in order: J gene, D gene, clone size, V gene, CDR3 DNA, CDR3 protein. D genes are given only for firm matches. Size is omitted from some rows. Given values are once, few, many or a class for expanded clones.

TRBJ1-1,-,few,TRBV12-3/TRBV12-4,TGTGCCAGCAGCCTACAGGGAGGGAGGACTGAAGCTTTCTTT,CASSLQGGRTEAFF
TRBJ1-4,-,-,TRBV29-1,TGCAGCGTTGAGAGTAATGAAAAACTGTTTTTT,CSVESNEKLFF
TRBJ2-5,-,-,TRBV27,TGTGCCAGCAGTCCCTACAGGGAGGTAGGAGAGACCCAGTACTTC,CASSPYREVGETQYF
TRBJ1-1,TRBD1,few,TRBV29-1,TGCAGCGCCTGGACAGGGAGGGGGAACACTGAAGCTTTCTTT,CSAWTGRGNTEAFF
TRBJ1-2,-,few,TRBV12-3/TRBV12-4,TGTGCCAGCACCCCCGCGGGGCTGGCGAACTATGGCTACACCTTC,CASTPAGLANYGYTF
TRBJ1-1,-,-,TRBV19,TGTGCCAGTAGTACCCGGGGAAAAGGGAGGAACACTGAAGCTTTCTTT,CASSTRGKGRNTEAFF
TRBJ1-2,-,-,TRBV12-3/TRBV12-4,TGTGCCAGCCGGACAGACAACTCCTATGGCTACACCTTC,CASRTDNSYGYTF
TRBJ2-5,-,-,TRBV6-5,TGTGCCAGCAGCCACGGGAGAGGGGGAGAGACCCAGTACTTC,CASSHGRGGETQYF
TRBJ2-7,-,-,TRBV6-4,TGTGCCAGCAGCGTAAGGGAGACCGGTTACGAGCAGTACTTC,CASSVRETGYEQYF
TRBJ1-1,-,-,TRBV5-1,TGCGCCAGCAGCTTGGTCCGGGACACTGAAGCTTTCTTT,CASSLVRDTEAFF
TRBJ1-1,-,-,TRBV5-6,TGTGCCAGCAGCTTGTACGGTGAAGCTTTCTTT,CASSLYGEAFF
TRBJ2-1,-,many,TRBV5-1,TGCGCCAGCAGCTTGGACTTCTCCTACAATGAGCAGTTCTTC,CASSLDFSYNEQFF
TRBJ1-2,-,few,TRBV30,TGTGCCTGGGGCCCGATCGTTGGTGGCTACACCTTC,CAWGPIVGGYTF
TRBJ2-3,-,-,TRBV5-1,TGCGCCAGCAGCTCTGACCCTCTTGGTACAGATACGCAGTATTTT,CASSSDPLGTDTQYF
TRBJ1-1,-,few,TRBV10-2,TGCGCCAGCAGTGAATCGGGGACCTCGAACACTGAAGCTTTCTTT,CASSESGTSNTEAFF
TRBJ1-1,-,-,TRBV7-9,TGTGCCAGCAGTTTAACAATGGAGGAAGCTTTCTTT,CASSLTMEEAFF
TRBJ2-1,TRBD1,-,TRBV5-6,TGTGCCAGCAGCTCCCCGGGACAGGTAACGAATGAGCAGTTCTTC,CASSSPGQVTNEQFF
TRBJ2-2,TRBD2,few,TRBV9,TGTGCCAGCAGCGTACTAGCGGGTAACACCGGGGAGCTGTTTTTT,CASSVLAGNTGELFF
TRBJ1-2,TRBD1,-,TRBV5-6,TGTGCCAGCAGCCTCGGACAGGGGGTAGTTGGCTACACCTTC,CASSLGQGVVGYTF
TRBJ2-7,TRBD1,-,TRBV4-3,TGCGCCAGCAGCCAAGCCTGGACAGGGGTGGTTAACGAGCAGTACTTC,CASSQAWTGVVNEQYF
TRBJ1-1,TRBD1,few,TRBV6-1,TGTGCCAGCAGTCGGCTAGGGACAGGGACGAACACTGAAGCTTTCTTT,CASSRLGTGTNTEAFF
TRBJ2-7,TRBD1,few,TRBV7-8,TGTGCCAGCAGATCTCACCGGGACAGGGGCTACGAGCAGTACTTC,CASRSHRDRGYEQYF
TRBJ2-2,-,few,TRBV7-8,TGTGCCAGCAGCTTCGGGGCTTTCGGCCTCACCGGGGAGCTGTTTTTT,CASSFGAFGLTGELFF
TRBJ2-7,TRBD1,few,TRBV25-1,TGTGCCAGCAGTGAAGCCGGGACAGGGATCCGGGAGCAGTACTTC,CASSEAGTGIREQYF
TRBJ2-3,TRBD2,-,TRBV4-3,TGCGCCAGCAGCCAAGCCCGAATTCTAGCGGGAGGAAATCGTTTTGATACGCAGTATTTT,CASSQARILAGGNRFDTQYF
TRBJ2-7,TRBD2,few,TRBV12-3/TRBV12-4,TGTGCCAGCAGTTTCGGGCGGGAGGACTCCTACGAGCAGTACTTC,CASSFGREDSYEQYF
TRBJ1-5,-,many,TRBV10-3,TGTGCCATCAGTGAGAAGGGGCGTCAGCCCCAGCATTTT,CAISEKGRQPQHF
TRBJ1-3,-,-,TRBV12-3/TRBV12-4,TGTGCCAGCAGTTTTCTCATCGGTACTGGAAACACCATATATTTT,CASSFLIGTGNTIYF
TRBJ1-1,-,-,TRBV12-3/TRBV12-4,TGTGCCAGCACCCCTAGACAGAGCGGTCAATCTGAAGCTTTCTTT,CASTPRQSGQSEAFF
TRBJ2-1,TRBD2,few,TRBV6-6,TGTGCCAGCAGCTCCACTTCTAGCGGGGGTTACAATGAGCAGTTCTTC,CASSSTSSGGYNEQFF
TRBJ2-1,TRBD2,-,TRBV24-1,TGTGCCACCAGAGGCCGGGGGGACAATGAGCAGTTCTTC,CATRGRGDNEQFF
TRBJ2-7,-,-,TRBV4-1,TGCGCCAGCAGCCAAGAAGGCCTCCAGAACACCTACGAGCAGTACTTC,CASSQEGLQNTYEQYF
TRBJ2-6,-,few,TRBV5-1,TGCGCCAGCAGCCAAACGCCCTCTGGGGCCAACGTCCTGACTTTC,CASSQTPSGANVLTF
TRBJ2-1,-,-,TRBV20-1,TGCAGTGCTAGAGATCCCAAAGGGGAGTCCTACAATGAGCAGTTCTTC,CSARDPKGESYNEQFF
TRBJ2-1,-,-,TRBV5-1,TGCGCCAGCAGCTTGGAGAGGCCCTACAATGAGCAGTTCTTC,CASSLERPYNEQFF
TRBJ2-6,-,few,TRBV6-5,TGTGCCAGCAGGAGGTCCTTGGGGGCCAACGTCCTGACTTTC,CASRRSLGANVLTF
TRBJ2-3,-,-,TRBV5-1,TGCGCCAGCAGCGCACCCGGGACGGAATACACAGATACGCAGTATTTT,CASSAPGTEYTDTQYF
TRBJ1-2,-,-,TRBV6-2/TRBV6-3,TGTGCCAGCACGAGCAGGGGAGGGGATGGCTACACCTTC,CASTSRGGDGYTF
TRBJ2-1,TRBD2,-,TRBV20-1,TGCAGTGCTAGCTCCGGACTAGCGGGGGGGAATGAGCAGTTCTTC,CSASSGLAGGNEQFF
TRBJ2-7,-,-,TRBV29-1,TGCAGCCCCCCACAGGTTAGCTCCTACGAGCAGTACTTC,CSPPQVSSYEQYF
TRBJ2-7,TRBD2,-,TRBV20-1,TGCAGTGCTAGAGATCAAAGCGGGAGATACGAGCAGTACTTC,CSARDQSGRYEQYF
TRBJ2-3,-,-,TRBV5-1,TGCGCCAGCAGCTTGGTCGGGACTGGCACAGATACGCAGTATTTT,CASSLVGTGTDTQYF
TRBJ2-4,TRBD2,-,TRBV28,TGTGCCAGCAGCCCAAGGACTAGCGGGAGGTCAGCCAAAAACATTCAGTACTTC,CASSPRTSGRSAKNIQYF
TRBJ2-3,-,few,TRBV5-1,TGCGCCAGCAGCTTAAACCTAGGGGATACGCAGTATTTT,CASSLNLGDTQYF
TRBJ2-7,TRBD1,-,TRBV5-4,TGTTCCAGCAGCTCATCCGGGACAGGGGATAAAGAGCAGTACTTC,CSSSSSGTGDKEQYF
TRBJ1-2,TRBD1,-,TRBV5-6,TGTGCCAGCAGCTTGGTGGGACAGGGGGCGGTTGGAGATGGCTACACCTTC,CASSLVGQGAVGDGYTF
TRBJ2-5,-,-,TRBV4-2,TGTGCCAGCAGCCAAGATTGGGGGCGGGGGCAAGAGACCCAGTACTTC,CASSQDWGRGQETQYF
TRBJ2-1,-,-,TRBV7-2,TGTGCCATATCACGCAGGGGTGCCTACAATGAGCAGTTCTTC,CAISRRGAYNEQFF